This T cell receptor beta chain was observed in a study of T cells in localized non-small cell lung cancer. The data were produced by immunoSEQ multiplex PCR, yet TCRdb's version contains in-frame clones alone and is incomplete. The top ten hold about a third of the sample, which has 8,500 to 13,000 clones, around three quarters seen once. As for this clone: Its antigen is as yet unknown.

Findings and caveats of the study: Multi-region tumor sequencing was not done, so intratumor heterogeneity could not be excluded. Across samples, adjacent lung featured a median roughly 62 of the top 100 tumor clones. In uninvolved adjacent lung, T cell clonality reached its highest value, exceeding tumor.

This specimen was peripheral blood, taken before any cancer treatment. The clonotype comes from a male donor aged 60 or older with stage I lung adenocarcinoma.

The DNA of the CDR3 is TGTGCCAGCTCACCCTCCCAAGGGGGGGAAGAGACCCAGTACTTC. Amino acids: CASSPSQGGEETQYF. This chain joins TRBV18 and TRBJ2-5; D possibly corresponds to TRBD2 (7 bases). Germline CDR1 is KGHSH and CDR2 is LQKENI. The CDR3 sequence is 15 residues long. V was pared by 3 bases and J by 3 bases, with 14 bases between.